The 18 T cell receptor beta chains below all came from one sample that was sequenced in a study of neurological immune-mediated disorders. MiXCR, applied by TCRdb to the 5' RACE reads, yields one record per CDR3 protein. This table holds over 75,000 distinct CDR3 sequences, over 4.5% found once. Time point: longitudinal time-point 2. Sequencing was performed on PBMCs. The receptors were gathered from a woman aged 55-70 years with multiple sclerosis.

Ten or more counts support this clonotype. The V gene is TRBV7-2, the J gene TRBJ2-2, with D maybe TRBD2 (5 bases). Between the trimmed V and J ends, which lost 4 bases and 7 bases, there was a span of 7 bases. Per germline, CDR1 SGHTA and CDR2 FQGNSA. CDR3 size: 12 residues. The CDR3 nucleotides read TGTGCCAGCAGCTCGAGGGTCGGGGAGCTGTTTTTT. Translation gives CASSSRVGELFF.

This clonotype was seen repeatedly, ten times or more. V gene TRBV11-2 combines with J gene TRBJ2-1; D gene ambiguous. CDR1 and CDR2 (germline): SGHAT, FQNNGV. With 4 bases removed from V and 7 bases from J, the gap between germline ends came to 8 bases. The CDR3 loop spans 12 amino acids. The chain's CDR3 is CASSSLGNEQFF. The CDR3 DNA follows: TGTGCCAGCAGCTCTTTAGGGAATGAGCAGTTCTTC.

This clonotype was detected ten times or more. V usage is TRBV3-1 and J usage is TRBJ1-1; weak D call: TRBD1 (5 bases). The CDR3 loop spans 16 amino acids. The V gene lost 4 bases and the J gene lost 3 bases, with 18 bases spanning the gap. CDR1 is LGHDT and CDR2 is YNNKEL in the germline V gene (reference sequence). CDR3 bases: TGTGCCAGCAGCCCCGGGGGAAGACGGGCGCACACTGAAGCTTTCTTT. Encoded protein: CASSPGGRRAHTEAFF.

This clonotype was observed at least ten times. The chain combines TRBV24-1 with TRBJ1-5; 9 nucleotides agree with TRBD1. Germline values: CDR1 KGHDR, CDR2 SFDVKD. J lost 3 bases, V lost 9 bases, and 26 bases had no gene match. The CDR3 length is 21 residues. The CDR3 bases are TGTGCCACCTACAAACGCCCCCTCCGGGACAGGGAAATCGTTCACAATCAGCCCCAGCATTTT. Translation: CATYKRPLRDREIVHNQPQHF.

This clonotype was recorded many times. The chain combines TRBV20-1 with TRBJ2-1; D not certain. Germline V gene lookup returns CDR1 DFQATT and CDR2 SNEGSKA (reference sequence). The CDR3 runs 13 residues. The V and J ends lost 1 base and 6 bases respectively, with 10 bases between them. CDR3: CSARAGYSNEQFF. Here the CDR3 DNA reads TGCAGTGCTAGAGCGGGTTATTCCAATGAGCAGTTCTTC.

Many counts were recorded for this clonotype. This sequence joins TRBV15 and TRBJ2-3; 9 bases line up with TRBD1. Trimming removed 6 bases from V and 4 bases from J; junction bases left unmatched: 8. CDR3 length: 15 residues. The germline V gene encodes CDR1 LNHNV and CDR2 YYDKDF (reference sequence). This CDR3 reads CATRRPGQGSDTQYF. DNA of the CDR3: TGTGCCACCAGGAGGCCGGGACAGGGATCAGATACGCAGTATTTT. Combining the CDR3 with reference TRBV15 and TRBJ2-3 gives the whole variable domain DAMVIQNPRYQVTQFGKPVTLSCSQTLNHNVMYWYQQKSSQAPKLLFHYYDKDFNNEADTPDNFQSRRPNTSFCFLDIRSPGLGDTAMYLCATRRPGQGSDTQYFGPGTRLTVL.

A word on this clonotype: A much larger clone differs from this one at a single base, so this may be a read error. The chain is built from TRBV28 and TRBJ2-2; 7 nucleotides align to TRBD1. The V and J ends lost 5 bases and 1 base, in that order; junction bases with no gene match: 7. CDR1 is MDHEN and CDR2 is SYDVKM in the germline V gene. The CDR3 covers 16 residues. CDR3 in amino acids: CASSVTGTENTGELFF. The CDR3 DNA is TGTGCCAGCAGTGTAACCGGGACAGAGAACACCGGGGAGCTGTTTTTT.

This clonotype was detected many times. This chain links TRBV12-3 or TRBV12-4 with TRBJ2-1; the match to TRBD1 covers 8 bases. The V and J ends lost 7 bases and 6 bases, in that order; junction bases with no gene match: 11. There are 15 residues in the CDR3. The CDR3 loop reads CASTPLPTGGNEQFF. CDR3 DNA: TGTGCCAGCACACCCCTCCCAACAGGGGGCAATGAGCAGTTCTTC.

In its sample, this clonotype was seen many times. The V call is TRBV7-2, the J call TRBJ2-5; tentative D call: TRBD2 (5 bases). The CDR3 spans 14 residues. The V end was cut by 4 bases, the J end by 7 bases, with 16 bases between. Germline CDR1 is SGHTA and CDR2 is FQGNSA. Written as DNA, the CDR3 is TGTGCCAGCAGCTCGGGGAGCGGCGCAGGGACCCAGTACTTC. Its translation is CASSSGSGAGTQYF.

This clonotype was observed many times. The rearrangement joins TRBV28 to TRBJ2-1; no firm D call. The CDR3 runs 12 residues. Looked up from germline, CDR1 is MDHEN and CDR2 is SYDVKM. With 6 bases removed from V and 9 bases from J, the gap between germline ends came to 12 bases. In DNA form, the CDR3 reads TGTGCCAGCAGCGTTCCCCCCTTTGAGCAGTTCTTC. As protein: CASSVPPFEQFF.

This clonotype was recorded many times. The CDR3 sequence: CASSGDSSGANVLTF. For the CDR3, the DNA is TGTGCCAGCAGTGGGGACTCCTCTGGGGCCAACGTCCTGACTTTC. The chain is built from TRBV2 and TRBJ2-6; D perhaps matches TRBD2 (6 bases). Germline V gene data show CDR1 as SNHLY and CDR2 as FYNNEI. CDR3 size: 15 residues. V lost 4 bases to trimming and J lost 0 bases, with 7 bases between them.

This clonotype was counted at least ten times. The CDR3 DNA reads TGTGCCAGCAGTTACGGGCAGAGTGCACGCAATGAGCAGTTCTTC. Protein: CASSYGQSARNEQFF. The rearrangement links TRBV6-6 to TRBJ2-1; D not certain. The germline V and J ends were trimmed by 2 bases and 6 bases, with 14 bases remaining between them. This CDR3 spans 15 amino acids. Looked up from germline, CDR1 is MNHNY and CDR2 is SVGAGI (reference sequence).

The table lists this clonotype with many counts. The V and J genes are TRBV15 and TRBJ1-3, with D unclear. Germline V gene sequence: CDR1 LNHNV, CDR2 YYDKDF (reference sequence). V was trimmed by 0 bases and J by 3 bases, leaving 21 bases between them. This CDR3 is 19 amino acids long. The CDR3 DNA sequence: TGTGCCACCAGCAGAGATTTCCCCCCCGCGGGCGCCCGTGGAAACACCATATATTTT. Its translation is CATSRDFPPAGARGNTIYF. The whole variable domain, filled in from reference TRBV15 and TRBJ1-3, reads DAMVIQNPRYQVTQFGKPVTLSCSQTLNHNVMYWYQQKSSQAPKLLFHYYDKDFNNEADTPDNFQSRRPNTSFCFLDIRSPGLGDTAMYLCATSRDFPPAGARGNTIYFGEGSWLTVV.

The V gene is TRBV5-4, the J gene TRBJ1-5; D uncertain. Deletions cut 5 bases from V and 3 bases from J, with 9 bases between. There are 13 residues in the CDR3. CDR1 SGHNT and CDR2 YYREEE come from the germline V gene (reference sequence). The CDR3 nucleotides read TGTGCCAGCAGTCGGTACAACAATCAGCCCCAGCATTTT. Amino acids: CASSRYNNQPQHF.

This clonotype was recorded at least ten times. The chain carries TRBV7-9 and TRBJ1-4; TRBD1 aligns across 7 bases. CDR1 and CDR2 (germline): SEHNR, FQNEAQ (reference sequence). The V and J ends lost 5 bases and 4 bases, in that order; junction bases with no gene match: 10. CDR3 size: 16 residues. The CDR3 nucleotides read TGTGCCAGCAGCCGGACAGGACTCGGCCTTAATGAAAAACTGTTTTTT. Translated: CASSRTGLGLNEKLFF.

This clonotype has a count of ten or more. CDR3 sequence: CASSLGGTGGREQYF. CDR3 DNA: TGCGCCAGCAGCTTGGGCGGGACAGGGGGCCGGGAGCAGTACTTC. The rearrangement uses TRBV5-1 and TRBJ2-7; 12 bases agree with TRBD1. Trimming at V came to 0 bases and at J to 7 bases, leaving 5 bases not matched to a gene. This CDR3 region has 15 residues. The germline V gene encodes CDR1 SGHRS and CDR2 YFSETQ.

This clonotype was recorded at least ten times. This rearrangement joins TRBV12-3 or TRBV12-4 to TRBJ1-2; the D is unclear. The CDR3 loop spans 16 amino acids. Trimming took 1 base from V and 7 from J, leaving 19 bases between them. The CDR3 DNA reads TGTGCCAGCAGTTTAGAAGGTGGGGTGTACCAGCCTGGCTACACCTTC. It codes for CASSLEGGVYQPGYTF.

This clonotype appeared many times. The gene calls are TRBV7-2 and TRBJ2-5; D unresolved. CDR1 and CDR2 (germline): SGHTA, FQGNSA. The CDR3 has 14 residues. The V gene lost 1 base and the J gene lost 5 bases, with 11 bases spanning the gap. As DNA, the CDR3 is TGTGCCAGCAGCTTAGTTGTTACCTTGGAGACCCAGTACTTC. This gives the protein CASSLVVTLETQYF.